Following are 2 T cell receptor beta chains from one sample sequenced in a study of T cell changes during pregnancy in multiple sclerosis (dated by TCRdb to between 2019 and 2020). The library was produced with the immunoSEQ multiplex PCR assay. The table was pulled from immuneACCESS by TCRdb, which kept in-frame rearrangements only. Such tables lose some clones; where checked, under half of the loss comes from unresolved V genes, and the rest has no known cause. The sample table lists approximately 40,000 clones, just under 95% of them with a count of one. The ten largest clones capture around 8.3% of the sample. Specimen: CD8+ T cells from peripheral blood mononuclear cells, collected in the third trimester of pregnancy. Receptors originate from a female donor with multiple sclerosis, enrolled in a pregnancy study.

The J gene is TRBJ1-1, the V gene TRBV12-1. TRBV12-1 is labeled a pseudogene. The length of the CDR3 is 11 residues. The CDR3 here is CASSFSAEAFF. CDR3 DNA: TGTGCCAGCAGCTTTTCGGCTGAAGCTTTCTTT.

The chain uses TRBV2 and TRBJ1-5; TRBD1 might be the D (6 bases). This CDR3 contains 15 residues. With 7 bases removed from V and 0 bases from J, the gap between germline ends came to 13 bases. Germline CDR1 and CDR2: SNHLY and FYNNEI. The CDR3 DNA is TGTGCCAGCAAAGAGACAGGTTATAGCAATCAGCCCCAGCATTTT. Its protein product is CASKETGYSNQPQHF.